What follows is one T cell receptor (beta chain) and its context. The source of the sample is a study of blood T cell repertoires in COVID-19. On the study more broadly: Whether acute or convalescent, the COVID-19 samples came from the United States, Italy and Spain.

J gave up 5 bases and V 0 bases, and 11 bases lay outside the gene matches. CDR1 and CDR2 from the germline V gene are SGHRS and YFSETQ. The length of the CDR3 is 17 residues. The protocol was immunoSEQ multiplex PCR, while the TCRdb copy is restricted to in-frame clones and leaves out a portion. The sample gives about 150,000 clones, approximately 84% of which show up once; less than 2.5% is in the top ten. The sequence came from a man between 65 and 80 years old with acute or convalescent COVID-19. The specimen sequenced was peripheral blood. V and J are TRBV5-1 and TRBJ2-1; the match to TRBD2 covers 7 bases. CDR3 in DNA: TGCGCCAGCAGCTTGGTTTTGGCCAGCGGGATCGACAATGAGCAGTTCTTC. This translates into CASSLVLASGIDNEQFF.